What follows is one TCR beta chain and its context. Its target is not known. Positively selected for CCR7, the CD45RO-negative cells used as naive CD8 cells excluded terminally differentiated effector memory CD45RA+ cells. The assay was immunoSEQ multiplex PCR, and TCRdb's table has in-frame clones only and misses some. The repertoire consists of under 1 million clones, with 90% to 97% occurring once and the leading ten covering about 0.21%. Germline V gene sequence: CDR1 LNHDA, CDR2 SQIVND (reference sequence). The CDR3 consists of 14 residues. The germline V and J ends were trimmed by 0 bases and 0 bases, with 6 bases remaining between them. These data come from a study of shared clonotypes between healthy human individuals. Study details: CD4 naive and memory got three plates each, CD8 naive two, CD8 memory one. General study results and limits: Naive subsets usually exceeded memory subsets in estimated richness.

This receptor was obtained from a young man in good health. The J gene is TRBJ2-7, the V gene TRBV19; D could derive from TRBD1 or TRBD2 (5 bases each). Sequences were obtained from naive CD8+ T cells sorted from blood. CDR3 protein: CASSIEGTSYEQYF. For the CDR3, the DNA is TGTGCCAGTAGTATAGAGGGGACCTCCTACGAGCAGTACTTC.